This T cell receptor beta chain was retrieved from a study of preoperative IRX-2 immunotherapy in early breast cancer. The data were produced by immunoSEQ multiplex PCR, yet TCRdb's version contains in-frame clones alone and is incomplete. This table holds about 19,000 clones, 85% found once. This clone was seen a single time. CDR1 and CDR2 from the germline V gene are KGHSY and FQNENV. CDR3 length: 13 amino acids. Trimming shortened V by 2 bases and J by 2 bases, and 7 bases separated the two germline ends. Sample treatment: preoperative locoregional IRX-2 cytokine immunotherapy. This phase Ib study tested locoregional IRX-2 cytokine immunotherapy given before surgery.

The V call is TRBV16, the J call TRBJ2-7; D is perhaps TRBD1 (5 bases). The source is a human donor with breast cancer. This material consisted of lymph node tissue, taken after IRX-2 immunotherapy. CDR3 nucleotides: TGTGCCAGCAGCCAAACGACAGCCTACGAGCAGTACTTC. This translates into CASSQTTAYEQYF.